A selection of T cell receptor beta chains follows, all from one sample in a study of cytomegalovirus exposure and HLA in healthy donors. Assay used: immunoSEQ multiplex PCR; TCRdb lists only in-frame clones, some missing. The table lists under 130,000 clones, approximately 64% of them singletons. The specimen was PBMCs. The receptors were gathered from a woman aged 45-60 years in good health and CMV-seronegative. CDR3s include the opening cysteine and the closing phenylalanine or tryptophan. Each record gives: D gene, J gene, V gene, clone size, CDR3 protein, CDR3 DNA. D genes are given only for firm matches. Clone size, where shown, is once, few, many, or a class for clones that have expanded.

TRBD2 TRBJ2-7 TRBV11-2 few CASSGVERGLSYEQYF TGTGCCAGCAGCGGGGTTGAGCGGGGACTCTCCTACGAGCAGTACTTC
NA TRBJ1-5 TRBV5-8 NA CASSLEGMGNQPQHF TGTGCCAGCAGCTTGGAGGGGATGGGCAATCAGCCCCAGCATTTT
TRBD1 TRBJ1-4 TRBV11-3 NA CASSRDRENEKLFF TGTGCCAGCAGCCGGGACAGGGAAAATGAAAAACTGTTTTTT
NA TRBJ1-2 TRBV4-2 few CASSRGGAPRGYTF TGTGCCAGCAGCCGAGGGGGGGCGCCTCGTGGCTACACCTTC
NA TRBJ1-2 TRBV11-1 few CASSLVGSEANYGYTF TGTGCCAGCAGCTTAGTCGGGTCAGAAGCTAACTATGGCTACACCTTC
NA TRBJ1-1 TRBV29-1 NA CSVVSQGRTEAFF TGCAGCGTTGTTAGTCAGGGAAGAACTGAAGCTTTCTTT
TRBD1 TRBJ2-1 TRBV6-4 NA CASSDSLDRSLTGHRGNEQFF TGTGCCAGCAGTGACTCCCTGGACAGGTCCCTGACTGGCCACCGAGGCAATGAGCAGTTCTTC
NA TRBJ2-3 TRBV7-2 NA CASSSQPLGVTDTQYF TGTGCCAGCAGCTCCCAACCTTTAGGGGTTACAGATACGCAGTATTTT
NA TRBJ1-1 TRBV6-6 NA CASSLTPMRMNTEAFF TGTGCCAGCAGTTTAACCCCTATGAGGATGAACACTGAAGCTTTCTTT
NA TRBJ2-1 TRBV11-2 NA CASTPGAYNEQFF TGTGCCAGCACCCCAGGGGCCTACAATGAGCAGTTCTTC
TRBD2 TRBJ2-3 TRBV7-2 few CASSPWTSGRGPDTQYF TGTGCCAGCAGCCCCTGGACTAGCGGGAGAGGACCAGATACGCAGTATTTT
TRBD1 TRBJ1-5 TRBV7-9 NA CASSRGTGDASQPQHF TGTGCCAGCAGCAGAGGGACAGGAGACGCTTCTCAGCCCCAGCATTTT
NA TRBJ1-2 TRBV6-1 NA CASSGYTGWDYGYTF TGTGCCAGCAGTGGCTACACAGGGTGGGACTATGGCTACACCTTC
NA TRBJ1-1 TRBV7-9 NA CASSLVLGGGKAFF TGTGCCAGCAGCTTAGTATTGGGCGGGGGAAAAGCTTTCTTT
TRBD1 TRBJ1-1 TRBV13 NA CASGLWTGGLNTEAFF TGTGCCAGCGGACTCTGGACAGGGGGTTTGAACACTGAAGCTTTCTTT
NA TRBJ2-3 TRBV2 few CASRPGSTGTDTQYF TGTGCCAGCAGACCCGGGTCTACTGGAACAGATACGCAGTATTTT
NA TRBJ2-3 TRBV2 NA CASSEYGGGNTDTQYF TGTGCCAGCAGTGAATACGGGGGTGGAAACACAGATACGCAGTATTTT
TRBD2 TRBJ2-5 TRBV15 NA CATSISSGYQETQYF TGTGCCACCAGCATTTCTAGCGGGTATCAAGAGACCCAGTACTTC
TRBD2 TRBJ2-3 TRBV6-1 NA CASSEQILASGASDTQYF TGTGCCAGCAGTGAACAAATTTTGGCTAGCGGGGCGTCAGATACGCAGTATTTT
NA TRBJ2-6 TRBV7-9 NA CASSQTGPGANVLTF TGTGCCAGCAGCCAAACAGGGCCTGGGGCCAACGTCCTGACTTTC
NA TRBJ1-4 TRBV7-2 NA CASSTKTATNEKLFF TGTGCCAGCAGCACCAAGACAGCAACTAATGAAAAACTGTTTTTT
TRBD2 TRBJ2-5 TRBV7-3 NA CASSSGLAGRETQYF TGTGCCAGCAGCTCCGGACTAGCGGGAAGGGAGACCCAGTACTTC
NA TRBJ2-3 TRBV6-5 few CASRELSGTDTQYF TGTGCCAGCCGGGAACTTTCCGGCACAGATACGCAGTATTTT
TRBD1 TRBJ2-2 TRBV6-5 NA CASNNPGQGYRELFF TGTGCCAGCAACAATCCGGGACAGGGGTACCGGGAGCTGTTTTTT
NA TRBJ1-5 TRBV18 NA CASSPQVGRSGQPQHF TGTGCCAGCTCACCTCAGGTGGGTCGCAGCGGGCAGCCCCAGCATTTT
TRBD1 TRBJ2-3 TRBV4-2 NA CASSQGGTGRTDTQYF TGTGCCAGCAGCCAAGGGGGGACAGGGCGCACAGATACGCAGTATTTT
NA TRBJ2-7 TRBV6-5 NA CASRLAAGAGQYF TGTGCCAGCAGACTGGCCGCAGGGGCTGGGCAGTACTTC
NA TRBJ2-3 TRBV5-1 NA CASSLAGVGTDTQYF TGCGCCAGCAGCTTGGCAGGGGTCGGCACAGATACGCAGTATTTT
TRBD2 TRBJ2-5 TRBV4-1 NA CASSQGSGLAWVPQETQYF TGCGCCAGCAGCCAAGGGTCAGGACTAGCGTGGGTACCCCAAGAGACCCAGTACTTC
TRBD2 TRBJ2-2 TRBV4-2 NA CASSPREERELFF TGTGCCAGCAGCCCCCGGGAGGAGCGGGAGCTGTTTTTT
NA TRBJ2-1 TRBV10-1 few CASSEIDRPPNEQFF TGCGCCAGCAGTGAAATAGACAGGCCCCCCAATGAGCAGTTCTTC
TRBD1 TRBJ1-2 TRBV30 NA CAWRRTGNYGYTF TGTGCCTGGAGACGGACAGGGAACTATGGCTACACCTTC
TRBD1 TRBJ2-1 TRBV28 NA CASTKTGWFDEQFF TGTGCCAGCACAAAGACAGGGTGGTTCGATGAGCAGTTCTTC
TRBD1 TRBJ1-4 TRBV7-2 NA CASSLGGAGGEKLFF TGTGCCAGCAGCTTAGGGGGGGCAGGGGGTGAAAAACTGTTTTTT
NA TRBJ2-5 TRBV7-7 NA CASSLVLGATQYF TGTGCCAGCAGCTTAGTTCTGGGCGCGACCCAGTACTTC
TRBD1 TRBJ2-1 TRBV29-1 once CSARTGGDEQFF TGCAGCGCCCGGACAGGGGGCGATGAGCAGTTCTTC
TRBD2 TRBJ2-5 TRBV6-5 NA CASSHERGTQETQYF TGTGCCAGCAGCCACGAGCGGGGGACACAAGAGACCCAGTACTTC
TRBD2 TRBJ2-5 TRBV6-1 NA CASSEGSSGSTGETQYF TGTGCCAGCAGTGAAGGTAGTAGCGGGAGTACCGGGGAGACCCAGTACTTC
NA TRBJ2-1 TRBV10-2 NA CASSESTGNEQFF TGCGCCAGCAGTGAGTCGACGGGAAATGAGCAGTTCTTC
TRBD1 TRBJ1-2 TRBV6-5 NA CASSFNRDRVYGYTF TGTGCCAGCAGTTTCAACCGGGACAGGGTCTATGGCTACACCTTC
NA TRBJ1-3 TRBV25-1 few CASSELNSISGNTIYF TGTGCCAGCAGTGAATTGAACTCAATCTCTGGAAACACCATATATTTT
NA TRBJ2-2 TRBV5-4 NA CASTLEPTGVNTGELFF TGTGCCAGCACCTTGGAACCGACAGGAGTTAACACCGGGGAGCTGTTTTTT
NA TRBJ1-6 TRBV28 NA CASSLLIGRAQNPNSPLHF TGTGCCAGCAGTTTATTAATTGGGAGGGCCCAAAATCCTAATTCACCCCTCCACTTT
TRBD1 TRBJ1-4 TRBV2 NA CASSEELTLDRVAEKLFF TGTGCCAGCAGTGAAGAATTAACGCTAGACAGGGTAGCGGAAAAACTGTTTTTT
TRBD1 TRBJ1-2 TRBV30 NA CAWSVHPPTGNGYTF TGTGCCTGGAGTGTACACCCCCCGACAGGGAACGGCTACACCTTC
NA TRBJ1-1 TRBV25-1 NA CASSELGRRETEAFF TGTGCCAGCAGTGAATTGGGCAGGCGGGAAACTGAAGCTTTCTTT
TRBD1 TRBJ2-2 TRBV30 once CAWSKGGDGELFF TGTGCCTGGAGTAAAGGGGGCGACGGGGAGCTGTTTTTT
NA TRBJ1-2 TRBV4-2 NA CASSPPGQGWGYTF TGTGCCAGCAGCCCCCCTGGGCAGGGCTGGGGCTACACCTTC
NA TRBJ2-1 TRBV12-5 few CASGLVDNEQFF TGTGCTAGTGGTTTGGTCGACAATGAGCAGTTCTTC
TRBD1 TRBJ2-1 TRBV23-1 NA CASSQTATGGSFF TGCGCCAGCAGTCAGACGGCGACAGGGGGTTCATTCTTC
TRBD1 TRBJ1-1 TRBV19 NA CASSSFRGPDTEAFF TGTGCCAGTAGTAGTTTCAGGGGGCCCGACACTGAAGCTTTCTTT
NA TRBJ2-1 TRBV18 few CASSVGVGRAYNEQFF TGTGCCAGCTCAGTAGGGGTAGGCAGGGCCTACAATGAGCAGTTCTTC
NA TRBJ1-5 TRBV15 NA CATSRDRVSNQPQHF TGTGCCACCAGCAGAGACAGGGTTAGCAATCAGCCCCAGCATTTT
NA TRBJ2-7 TRBV2 NA CASSRDSYEQYF TGTGCCAGCAGTCGAGACAGCTACGAGCAGTACTTC
NA TRBJ2-7 TRBV7-9 NA CASSSLRAAGAPEQYF TGTGCCAGCAGCTCGCTGAGGGCGGCAGGAGCCCCCGAGCAGTACTTC
NA TRBJ2-1 TRBV4-2 NA CASSQEGGGSYNEQFF TGTGCCAGCAGCCAAGAAGGGGGGGGATCCTACAATGAGCAGTTCTTC
NA TRBJ2-7 TRBV9 NA CASSVGRVSYEQYF TGTGCCAGCAGCGTAGGCAGGGTTTCCTACGAGCAGTACTTC
NA TRBJ1-1 TRBV6-6 NA CASSYTRLGREAFF TGTGCCAGCAGTTACACCCGACTGGGGCGAGAAGCTTTCTTT
TRBD1 TRBJ1-2 TRBV18 NA CASTRDRGVRSGYTF TGTGCCAGCACCCGGGACAGGGGCGTTCGGAGCGGCTACACCTTC